The 23 T cell receptor beta chains given below trace back to one sample, sequenced in a study of shared clonotypes between healthy human individuals. The table came from immunoSEQ multiplex PCR; TCRdb's copy has only in-frame clones and leaves some out. The sample includes around 350,000 clones, around 79% seen only once; the top ten take more than 9%. Input material: memory CD4+ T cells sorted from blood. Subset meaning: CD45RA-negative fraction. The receptors were gathered from a young man in good health.

This clone appeared a few times. This chain connects TRBV6-6 to TRBJ2-7; no clear D. There are 14 residues in the CDR3. The germline V and J ends were trimmed by 5 bases and 2 bases, with 13 bases remaining between them. Germline CDR1 and CDR2: MNHNY and SVGAGI (reference sequence). CDR3 coding DNA: TGTGCCAGCAGTACCCCCGGTCGAGCCTACGAGCAGTACTTC. It translates to CASSTPGRAYEQYF.

The chain uses TRBV12-5 and TRBJ1-1, with 8 bases that match TRBD1. Trimming cost V 0 bases and J 0 bases; bases outside gene matches: 21. CDR3 size: 22 residues. Germline V gene lookup returns CDR1 LGHNT and CDR2 FRNRAP. In nucleotides, the CDR3 is TGTGCTAGTGGTTTGGTTAGAGGGTCCATTCGACAGGGGAATGATATGAACACTGAAGCTTTCTTT. It codes for CASGLVRGSIRQGNDMNTEAFF.

This clone was seen only once. The rearrangement uses TRBV19 and TRBJ2-2, with D maybe TRBD2 (6 bases). V was trimmed by 7 bases and J by 0 bases, leaving 18 bases between them. The CDR3 is 17 amino acids. Per the germline V gene, CDR1 is LNHDA and CDR2 is SQIVND (reference sequence). For the CDR3, the DNA is TGTGCCAGTACCCGAGGAGGGAGTTGGGCGAACACCGGGGAGCTGTTTTTT. It encodes CASTRGGSWANTGELFF.

The V and J genes are TRBV7-2 and TRBJ2-3; D remains unclear. With 5 bases removed from V and 0 bases from J, the gap between germline ends came to 12 bases. Germline CDR1 is SGHTA and CDR2 is FQGNSA. The CDR3 runs to 15 residues. The CDR3 DNA reads as TGTGCCAGCAGCCCCTGGCGGTCTAGCACAGATACGCAGTATTTT. Encoded protein: CASSPWRSSTDTQYF.

This sequence joins TRBV18 and TRBJ2-7; maybe TRBD2 (5 bases). Germline values: CDR1 KGHSH, CDR2 LQKENI. The CDR3 contains 17 residues. Deletions cut 0 bases from V and 6 bases from J, with 21 bases between. In DNA, the CDR3 is TGTGCCAGCTCACCACCAATGGTTGGCGTGTTAGGGAGCGAGCAGTACTTC. Translating gives CASSPPMVGVLGSEQYF.

The chain has TRBV10-3 and TRBJ2-7, with D unresolved. Trimming shortened V by 1 base and J by 2 bases, and 12 bases separated the two germline ends. Germline lookup yields CDR1 ENHRY and CDR2 SYGVKD. The CDR3 sequence is 15 residues long. CDR3 nucleotides: TGTGCCATCAGTGAGTGGGATTTACCCCCCTACGAGCAGTACTTC. Translated, it gives CAISEWDLPPYEQYF.

Only a few counts were recorded for this clone. The genes are TRBV6-1 and TRBJ2-5; TRBD2 agrees at 12 bases. The V segment lost 1 base and the J segment 2 bases; nucleotides outside the gene matches: 8. This CDR3 is 18 amino acids long. CDR1 MNHNS and CDR2 SASEGT come from the germline V gene. DNA for the CDR3: TGTGCCAGCAGTGAAGATGGTTGGACTAGCGGGGCTCAAGAGACCCAGTACTTC. This gives the protein CASSEDGWTSGAQETQYF.

The chain combines TRBV29-1 with TRBJ2-1, with 8 positions matching TRBD2. Trimming cost V 6 bases and J 8 bases; bases outside gene matches: 9. Germline V gene data show CDR1 as SQVTM and CDR2 as ANQGSEA. This CDR3 contains 13 residues. This CDR3 reads CSVRLAPVDEQFF. CDR3 bases: TGCAGCGTGCGACTAGCGCCGGTGGATGAGCAGTTCTTC.

The chain couples TRBV18 to TRBJ1-1, with a possible D match to TRBD1 (5 bases). V was trimmed by 6 bases and J by 4 bases, leaving 18 bases between them. CDR3 length: 15 amino acids. Germline V gives CDR1 KGHSH, CDR2 LQKENI. The CDR3 here is CASSLQAGQLTEAFF. The DNA for the CDR3 is TGTGCCAGCTCTCTACAGGCCGGGCAGCTCACTGAAGCTTTCTTT. The full variable domain, with the rest looked up from reference TRBV18 and TRBJ1-1, is NAGVMQNPRHLVRRRGQEARLRCSPMKGHSHVYWYRQLPEEGLKFMVYLQKENIIDESGMPKERFSAEFPKEGPSILRIQQVVRGDSAAYFCASSLQAGQLTEAFFGQGTRLTVV.

This rearrangement joins TRBV5-6 to TRBJ1-2; 8 nucleotides match TRBD1. Per germline, CDR1 SGHDT and CDR2 YYEEEE. This CDR3 has 15 residues. The J segment lost 5 bases and the V segment lost 4 bases, leaving 10 bases of the junction unmatched. The CDR3 loop reads CASSEEDRVGYGYTF. CDR3 coding DNA: TGTGCCAGCAGCGAGGAGGACAGGGTCGGGTATGGCTACACCTTC.

This clone appeared many times. The gene calls are TRBV2 and TRBJ1-1, with unresolved D. V lost 4 bases, J lost 8 bases, and 17 bases lay in between. The CDR3 is made up of 14 amino acids. Germline V CDR1 and CDR2: SNHLY, FYNNEI. CDR3 sequence reads: CASSGLPTATEAFF. The CDR3 DNA is TGTGCCAGCAGTGGATTGCCAACCGCCACCGAAGCTTTCTTT.

In the case of this clone: The sample carries other DNA sequences with the same CDR3. The chain links TRBV18 to TRBJ1-3; D call uncertain. Between the trimmed V and J ends, which lost 4 bases and 0 bases, there was a span of 7 bases. In germline, CDR1 is KGHSH, CDR2 LQKENI. This CDR3 has 14 residues. As DNA, the CDR3 is TGTGCCAGCTCACTCCAAGGCTCTGGAAACACCATATATTTT. Translating gives CASSLQGSGNTIYF.

This clone was observed once. The chain employs TRBV6-1 and TRBJ1-5, with 7 bases aligning to TRBD1. The ends lost 6 bases at V and 3 bases at J; junction bases unmatched: 8. CDR3 length equals 15 residues. Germline V gene sequence: CDR1 MNHNS, CDR2 SASEGT. The CDR3 DNA sequence: TGTGCCAGCAGACAAACAGGGGCGAACAATCAGCCCCAGCATTTT. This codes for CASRQTGANNQPQHF.

The chain employs TRBV29-1 and TRBJ2-5; D is unresolved. This CDR3 spans 11 amino acids. The germline CDR1 and CDR2 sequences are SQVTM and ANQGSEA. CDR3 sequence (DNA): TGCAGTGCGAGTGTTCAAGAGACCCAGTACTTC. The encoded protein is CSASVQETQYF.

The chain recombines TRBV9 with TRBJ1-4; a weak D match, TRBD1 (5 bases). The germline V gene has CDR1 SGDLS and CDR2 YYNGEE. With 5 bases removed from V and 7 bases from J, the gap between germline ends came to 18 bases. This CDR3 region has 15 residues. The CDR3 loop is CASSGKQAYSEKLFF. The CDR3 DNA is TGTGCCAGCAGTGGAAAACAGGCCTATTCTGAAAAACTGTTTTTT.

The J gene is TRBJ2-1, the V gene TRBV5-1; either TRBD1 or TRBD2 may supply D (5 bases each). Germline CDR1 reads SGHRS; CDR2 reads YFSETQ. V was shortened by 4 bases and J by 7 bases, with 18 bases between the two germline ends. There are 15 residues in the CDR3. The CDR3 DNA sequence: TGCGCCAGCAGCACAACCGGGAAGGGGAGTAATGAGCAGTTCTTC. Its protein product is CASSTTGKGSNEQFF.

The gene calls are TRBV4-1 and TRBJ2-2, with D perhaps matching TRBD2 (6 bases). The germline V and J ends were trimmed by 3 bases and 0 bases, with 14 bases remaining between them. The CDR3 sequence is 17 residues long. Germline V gene data show CDR1 as MGHRA and CDR2 as YSYEKL. The CDR3 reads CASSHKTGTSNTGELFF. For the CDR3, the DNA is TGCGCCAGCAGCCACAAGACCGGGACTTCGAACACCGGGGAGCTGTTTTTT.

This chain links TRBV5-5 with TRBJ2-2; 9 bases align to TRBD2. The junction had 4 bases not matched to a gene; V was cut back by 3 bases and J by 4 bases. This CDR3 comprises 15 residues. Germline V CDR1 and CDR2: SGHKS, YYEKEE (reference sequence). The CDR3 nucleotides read TGTGCCAGCAGCTCGGGGACTAGCAGCACCGGGGAGCTGTTTTTT. Amino acid sequence: CASSSGTSSTGELFF.

The chain joins TRBV5-4 to TRBJ1-2, with D perhaps matching TRBD1 (5 bases). The V end lost 2 bases, the J end lost 3 bases, and 11 bases lay between the germline ends. Germline V lookup: CDR1 SGHNT, CDR2 YYREEE (reference sequence). The length of the CDR3 is 14 residues. As DNA, the CDR3 is TGTGCCAGCAGCTTTGAGGGACGGGACTATGGCTACACCTTC. Translated: CASSFEGRDYGYTF. Variable domain in full (rest from reference TRBV5-4 and TRBJ1-2): ETGVTQSPTHLIKTRGQQVTLRCSSQSGHNTVSWYQQALGQGPQFIFQYYREEENGRGNFPPRFSGLQFPNYSSELNVNALELDDSALYLCASSFEGRDYGYTFGSGTRLTVV.

The J gene is TRBJ2-1, the V gene TRBV5-1; 9 bases align to TRBD2. CDR3 length: 17 amino acids. The junction had 8 bases not matched to a gene; V was cut back by 4 bases and J by 0 bases. Germline-derived CDR1 and CDR2 are SGHRS and YFSETQ. CDR3 loop: CASSHRNSGSSYNEQFF. CDR3 sequence (DNA): TGCGCCAGCAGCCATAGGAATAGCGGGAGCTCCTACAATGAGCAGTTCTTC.

Note on this clone: Possible read error: a much larger clone is one base away. The V and J genes are TRBV6-5 and TRBJ1-5; D unclear. The CDR3 is made up of 11 amino acids. CDR1 and CDR2 from the germline V gene are MNHEY and SVGAGI. Trimming took off 5 bases at V and 5 bases at J, with 4 bases between the two ends. The CDR3 DNA follows: TGTGCCAGCAGTGAAGATCAGCCCCAGCATTTT. Residues: CASSEDQPQHF.

CDR3: CAHSPNLRDEQYF. CDR3 DNA: TGTGCCCATTCGCCCAACCTGCGGGATGAGCAGTACTTC. The rearrangement uses TRBV30 and TRBJ2-7; D may be TRBD2 (6 bases). Trimming shortened V by 8 bases and J by 7 bases, and 21 bases separated the two germline ends. The CDR3 runs to 13 residues. The germline gives CDR1 GTSNPN, CDR2 SVGIG (reference sequence). The full variable domain, with the rest looked up from reference TRBV30 and TRBJ2-7, is SQTIHQWPATLVQPVGSPLSLECTVEGTSNPNLYWYRQAAGRGLQLLFYSVGIGQISSEVPQNLSASRPQDRQFILSSKKLLLSDSGFYLCAHSPNLRDEQYFGPGTRLTVT.

V and J are TRBV28 and TRBJ2-5; the match to TRBD2 covers 9 bases. The CDR3 runs to 16 residues. Germline-derived CDR1 and CDR2 are MDHEN and SYDVKM. J gave up 5 bases and V 5 bases, and 12 bases lay outside the gene matches. The CDR3 here is CASSPPGTSRKETQYF. The CDR3 DNA reads TGTGCCAGCAGTCCACCAGGGACTAGCAGAAAGGAGACCCAGTACTTC.